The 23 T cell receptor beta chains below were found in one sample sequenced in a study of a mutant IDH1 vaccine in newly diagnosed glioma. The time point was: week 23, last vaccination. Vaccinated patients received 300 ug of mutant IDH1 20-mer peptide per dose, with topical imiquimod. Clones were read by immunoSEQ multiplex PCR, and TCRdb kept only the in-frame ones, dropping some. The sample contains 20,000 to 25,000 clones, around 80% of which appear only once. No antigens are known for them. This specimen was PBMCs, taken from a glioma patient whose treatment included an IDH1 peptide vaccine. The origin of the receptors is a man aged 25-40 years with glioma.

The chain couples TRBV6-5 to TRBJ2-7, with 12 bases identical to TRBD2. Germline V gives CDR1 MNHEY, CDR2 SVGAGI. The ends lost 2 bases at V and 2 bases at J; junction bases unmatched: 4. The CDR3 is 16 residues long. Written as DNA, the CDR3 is TGTGCCAGCAGTTACGCGACTAGCGGGAGTGCCTACGAGCAGTACTTC. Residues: CASSYATSGSAYEQYF.

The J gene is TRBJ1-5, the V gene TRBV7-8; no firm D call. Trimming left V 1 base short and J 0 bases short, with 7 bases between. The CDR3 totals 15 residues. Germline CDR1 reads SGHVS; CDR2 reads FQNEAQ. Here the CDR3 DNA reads TGTGCCAGCAGCTTAGTTAGGGTTAGCAATCAGCCCCAGCATTTT. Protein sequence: CASSLVRVSNQPQHF.

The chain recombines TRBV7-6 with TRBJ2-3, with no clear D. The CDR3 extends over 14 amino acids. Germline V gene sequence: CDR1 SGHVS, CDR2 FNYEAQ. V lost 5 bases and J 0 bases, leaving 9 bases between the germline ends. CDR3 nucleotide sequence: TGTGCCAGCAGCCGGTGGACCAGCACAGATACGCAGTATTTT. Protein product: CASSRWTSTDTQYF.

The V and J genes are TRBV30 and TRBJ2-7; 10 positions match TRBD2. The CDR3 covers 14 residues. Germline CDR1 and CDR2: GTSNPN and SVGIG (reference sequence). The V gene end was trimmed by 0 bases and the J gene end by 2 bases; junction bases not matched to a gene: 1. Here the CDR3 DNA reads TGTGCCTGGAGTGTAGGACTAGCGGCCTACGAGCAGTACTTC. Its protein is CAWSVGLAAYEQYF.

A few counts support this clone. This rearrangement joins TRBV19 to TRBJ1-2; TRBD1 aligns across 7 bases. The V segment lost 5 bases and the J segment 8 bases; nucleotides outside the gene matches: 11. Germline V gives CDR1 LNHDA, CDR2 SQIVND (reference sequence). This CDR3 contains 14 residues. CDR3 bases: TGTGCCAGTAGTCCACTAGGGGGCGCGGGGGGCTACACCTTC. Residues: CASSPLGGAGGYTF. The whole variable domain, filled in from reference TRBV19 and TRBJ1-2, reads DGGITQSPKYLFRKEGQNVTLSCEQNLNHDAMYWYRQDPGQGLRLIYYSQIVNDFQKGDIAEGYSVSREKKESFPLTVTSAQKNPTAFYLCASSPLGGAGGYTFGSGTRLTVV.

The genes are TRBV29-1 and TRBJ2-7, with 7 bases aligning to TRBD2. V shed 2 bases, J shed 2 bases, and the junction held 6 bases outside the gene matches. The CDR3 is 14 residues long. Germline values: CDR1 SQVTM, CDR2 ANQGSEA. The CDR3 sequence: CSVELGRNTYEQYF. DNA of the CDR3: TGCAGCGTTGAACTCGGGAGGAATACCTACGAGCAGTACTTC.

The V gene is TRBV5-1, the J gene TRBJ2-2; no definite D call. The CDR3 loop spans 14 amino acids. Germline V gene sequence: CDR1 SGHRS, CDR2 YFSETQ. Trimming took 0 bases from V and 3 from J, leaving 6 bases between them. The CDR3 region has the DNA TGCGCCAGCAGCTTGGGTTGGGACACCGGGGAGCTGTTTTTT. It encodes CASSLGWDTGELFF.

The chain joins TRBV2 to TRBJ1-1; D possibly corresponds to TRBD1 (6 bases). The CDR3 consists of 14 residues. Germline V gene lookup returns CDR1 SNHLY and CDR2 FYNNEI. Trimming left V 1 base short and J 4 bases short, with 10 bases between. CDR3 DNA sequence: TGTGCCAGCAGTGAAGTTAACAGGGTCACTGAAGCTTTCTTT. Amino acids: CASSEVNRVTEAFF.

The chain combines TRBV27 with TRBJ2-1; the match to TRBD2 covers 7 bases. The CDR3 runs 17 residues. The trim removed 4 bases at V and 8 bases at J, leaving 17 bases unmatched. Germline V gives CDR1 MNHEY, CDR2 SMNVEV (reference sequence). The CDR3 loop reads CASSSQPWGRAGYEQFF. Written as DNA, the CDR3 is TGTGCCAGCAGTTCCCAACCTTGGGGGAGGGCCGGGTATGAGCAGTTCTTC.

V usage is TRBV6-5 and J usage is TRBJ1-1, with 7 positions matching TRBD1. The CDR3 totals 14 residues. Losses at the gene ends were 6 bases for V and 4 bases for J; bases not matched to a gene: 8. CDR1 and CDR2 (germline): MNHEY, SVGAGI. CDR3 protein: CASRPNRGSTEAFF. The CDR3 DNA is TGTGCCAGCAGACCCAACAGGGGTAGCACTGAAGCTTTCTTT.

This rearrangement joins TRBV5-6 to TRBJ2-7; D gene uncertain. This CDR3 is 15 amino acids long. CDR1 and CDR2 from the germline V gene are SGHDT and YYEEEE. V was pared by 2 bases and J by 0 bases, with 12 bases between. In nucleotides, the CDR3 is TGTGCCAGCAGCTTAAGGTTGGGCGTCTCCTACGAGCAGTACTTC. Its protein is CASSLRLGVSYEQYF.

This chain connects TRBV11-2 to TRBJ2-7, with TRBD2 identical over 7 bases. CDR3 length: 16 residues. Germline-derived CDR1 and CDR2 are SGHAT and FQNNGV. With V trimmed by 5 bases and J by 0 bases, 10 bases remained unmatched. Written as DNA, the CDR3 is TGTGCCAGCAGCGTATCCCCAAGACTAGCCTCCTACGAGCAGTACTTC. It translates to CASSVSPRLASYEQYF.

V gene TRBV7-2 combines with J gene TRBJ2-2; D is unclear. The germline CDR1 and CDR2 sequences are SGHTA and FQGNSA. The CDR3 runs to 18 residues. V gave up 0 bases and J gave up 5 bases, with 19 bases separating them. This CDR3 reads CASSLAPAGLGGTGELFF. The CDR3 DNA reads TGTGCCAGCAGCTTAGCTCCCGCAGGTTTGGGTGGTACCGGGGAGCTGTTTTTT.

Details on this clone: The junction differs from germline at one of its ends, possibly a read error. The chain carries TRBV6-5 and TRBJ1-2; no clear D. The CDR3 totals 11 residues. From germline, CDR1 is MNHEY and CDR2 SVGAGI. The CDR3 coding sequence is TGTGCCAGCGGTTACAGCGGTGGCTACACCTTC. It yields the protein CASGYSGGYTF.

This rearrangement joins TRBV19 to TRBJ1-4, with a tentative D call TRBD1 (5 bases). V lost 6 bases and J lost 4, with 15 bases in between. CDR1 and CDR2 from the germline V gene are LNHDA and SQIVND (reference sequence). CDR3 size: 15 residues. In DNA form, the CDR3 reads TGTGCCAGTAGGAACCTTCAGGGCCGTAATGAAAAACTGTTTTTT. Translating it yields CASRNLQGRNEKLFF.

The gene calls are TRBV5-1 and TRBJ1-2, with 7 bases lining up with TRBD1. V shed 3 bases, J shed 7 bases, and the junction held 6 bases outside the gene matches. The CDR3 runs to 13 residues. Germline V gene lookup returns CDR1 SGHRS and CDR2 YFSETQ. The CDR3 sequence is CASSSTGDGGYTF. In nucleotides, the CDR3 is TGCGCCAGCAGCTCCACAGGGGACGGTGGCTACACCTTC.

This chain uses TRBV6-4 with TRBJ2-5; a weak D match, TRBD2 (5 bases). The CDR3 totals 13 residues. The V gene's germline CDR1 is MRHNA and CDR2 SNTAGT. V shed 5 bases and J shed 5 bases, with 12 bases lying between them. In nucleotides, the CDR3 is TGTGCCAGCAGTCCCACTAGTTCCGAGACCCAGTACTTC. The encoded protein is CASSPTSSETQYF.

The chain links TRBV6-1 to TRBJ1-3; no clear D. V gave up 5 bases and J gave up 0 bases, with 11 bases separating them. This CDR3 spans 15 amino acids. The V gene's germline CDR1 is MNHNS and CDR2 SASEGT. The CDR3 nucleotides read TGTGCCAGCAGTAACATTTTTTCCTCTGGAAACACCATATATTTT. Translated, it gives CASSNIFSSGNTIYF.

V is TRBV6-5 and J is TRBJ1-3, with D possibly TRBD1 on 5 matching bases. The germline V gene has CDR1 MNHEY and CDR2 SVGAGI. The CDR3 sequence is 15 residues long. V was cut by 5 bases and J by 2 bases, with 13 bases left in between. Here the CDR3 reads CASSRDQGAGNTIYF. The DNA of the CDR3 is TGTGCCAGCAGTCGGGACCAAGGCGCTGGAAACACCATATATTTT.

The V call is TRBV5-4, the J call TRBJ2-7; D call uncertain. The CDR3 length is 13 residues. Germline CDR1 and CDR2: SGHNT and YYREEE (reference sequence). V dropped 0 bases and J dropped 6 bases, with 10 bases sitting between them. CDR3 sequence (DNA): TGTGCCAGCAGCTTGGAAGGAGTTTCCGAGCAGTACTTC. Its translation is CASSLEGVSEQYF.

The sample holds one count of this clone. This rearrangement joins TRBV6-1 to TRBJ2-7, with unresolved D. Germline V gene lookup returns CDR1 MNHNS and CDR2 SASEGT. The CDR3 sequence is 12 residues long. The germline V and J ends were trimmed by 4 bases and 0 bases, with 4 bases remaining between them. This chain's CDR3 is CASSGVSYEQYF. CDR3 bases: TGTGCCAGCAGTGGGGTCTCCTACGAGCAGTACTTC.

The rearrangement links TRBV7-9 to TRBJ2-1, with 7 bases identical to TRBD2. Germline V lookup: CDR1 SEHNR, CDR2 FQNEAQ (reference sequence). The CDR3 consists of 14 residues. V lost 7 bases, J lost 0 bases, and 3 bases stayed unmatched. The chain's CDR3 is CASNGGSSYNEQFF. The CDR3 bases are TGTGCCAGCAATGGCGGGAGCTCCTACAATGAGCAGTTCTTC. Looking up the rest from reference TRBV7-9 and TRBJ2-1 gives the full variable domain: DTGVSQNPRHKITKRGQNVTFRCDPISEHNRLYWYRQTLGQGPEFLTYFQNEAQLEKSRLLSDRFSAERPKGSFSTLEIQRTEQGDSAMYLCASNGGSSYNEQFFGPGTRLTVL.

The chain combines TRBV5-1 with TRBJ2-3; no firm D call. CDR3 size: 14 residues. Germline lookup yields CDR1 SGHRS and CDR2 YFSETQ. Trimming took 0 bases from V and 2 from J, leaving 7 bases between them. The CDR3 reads CASSLEQLTDTQYF. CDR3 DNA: TGCGCCAGCAGCTTGGAACAGCTCACAGATACGCAGTATTTT.